This T cell receptor (beta chain) was sequenced in a study of shared clonotypes between healthy human individuals. Naive CD8 populations comprised CD45RO-negative cells positively selected for CCR7, excluding terminally differentiated effector memory CD45RA+ cells. This clone appeared once. This CDR3 region has 13 residues. Germline V lookup: CDR1 SGHVS, CDR2 FNYEAQ. With 1 base removed from V and 2 bases from J, the gap between germline ends came to 6 bases. The protocol was immunoSEQ multiplex PCR, while the TCRdb copy is restricted to in-frame clones and leaves out a portion. Of around 2,000,000 clones in the sample, over 85% were seen once.

The chain has TRBV7-6 and TRBJ2-7; the D is unclear. Sequencing input: naive CD8+ T cells sorted from blood. The clonotype originates from a man between 18 and 29 years old in good health. The CDR3 nucleotides read TGTGCCAGCAGCTTAGAGGTAACCTACGAGCAGTACTTC. Its translation: CASSLEVTYEQYF.